A selection of T cell receptor beta chains follows, all from one sample in a study of T cell responses to AZD1222 COVID-19 vaccine. Profiling relied on immunoSEQ multiplex PCR, and the TCRdb table lists in-frame clones only, not all of them. Here the sample spans 95,000 to 110,000 clones, roughly 90% being singletons. The specimen was peripheral blood, collected on day 0 of AZD1222 vaccination. These receptors were taken from an adult in good health. Both conserved end residues are part of each CDR3. A D gene is named only where the DNA matches it firmly. The size entry is marked missing in some rows and otherwise reads once, few, many or a size class.

j_call cdr3_length v_call d_call clone_size cdr3_nt cdr3_aa
TRBJ1-1 13 TRBV6-5 . . TGTGCCAGCAGTTATTCGATCCACACTGAAGCTTTCTTT CASSYSIHTEAFF
TRBJ1-5 17 TRBV9 . . TGTGCCAGCAGCTCCCGCCCAAGGGTCTCGAAAGGGATGGCCCAGCATTTT CASSSRPRVSKGMAQHF
TRBJ2-1 16 TRBV12-5 . . TGTGCTAGTGGTTTGTTTGGGGGGACCCCATACAATGAGCAGTTCTTC CASGLFGGTPYNEQFF
TRBJ2-1 17 TRBV9 TRBD2 . TGTGCCAGCAGCGCAATGGGTAGCGGGGGGTTGGTTAATGAGCAGTTCTTC CASSAMGSGGLVNEQFF
TRBJ2-7 14 TRBV11-2 . . TGTGCCAGCAGCTTAGGGGGCAAGGACTACGAGCAGTACTTC CASSLGGKDYEQYF
TRBJ1-5 14 TRBV7-9 . . TGTGCCAGCAGCCCCCGAGGAAGCAATCAGCCCCAGCATTTT CASSPRGSNQPQHF
TRBJ1-3 14 TRBV11-2 . . TGTGCCAGCAGCACTAGACTCTCTGGAAACACCATATATTTT CASSTRLSGNTIYF
TRBJ2-2 13 TRBV6-4 . . TGTGCCAGCAGAGACAGTGGCACTCGTGAGCTGTTTTTT CASRDSGTRELFF
TRBJ2-7 13 TRBV6-2/TRBV6-3 TRBD1 . TGTGCCAGCAGTCGGGACAGGTTATACGAGCAGTACTTC CASSRDRLYEQYF
TRBJ1-3 13 TRBV11-2 . . TGTGCCAGCAGCTTAGAGGGGGCCAACACCATATATTTT CASSLEGANTIYF
TRBJ1-2 15 TRBV19 . . TGTGCCAGTAGTATAGAGGGGATACAATCAAATGGCTACACCTTC CASSIEGIQSNGYTF
TRBJ1-4 15 TRBV6-6 . once TGTGCCAGCAGTTACGAGGGGCTAGCTAATGAAAAACTGTTTTTT CASSYEGLANEKLFF
TRBJ2-7 15 TRBV6-1 . . TGTGCCAGCAGTGAAATGGAGACGGCTTCCTACGAGCAGTACTTC CASSEMETASYEQYF
TRBJ2-7 15 TRBV11-1 . . TGTGCCAGCAGCTTATTCAGATCGAACTCCTACGAGCAGTACTTC CASSLFRSNSYEQYF
TRBJ2-5 16 TRBV10-3 TRBD2 few TGTGCCATCAGTGGACTGCGGGGGTCAGACCAAGAGACCCAGTACTTC CAISGLRGSDQETQYF
TRBJ1-2 12 TRBV19 . once TGTGCCAGTAGTGTTCGGGGAAATGGCTACACCTTC CASSVRGNGYTF
TRBJ2-7 13 TRBV12-3/TRBV12-4 . . TGTGCCAGCAGGCCGGGGGCCGCCTACGAGCAGTACTTC CASRPGAAYEQYF
TRBJ1-3 15 TRBV5-4 . . TGTGCCAGCAGCAAGTCCTTACCACCTGGAAACACCATATATTTT CASSKSLPPGNTIYF